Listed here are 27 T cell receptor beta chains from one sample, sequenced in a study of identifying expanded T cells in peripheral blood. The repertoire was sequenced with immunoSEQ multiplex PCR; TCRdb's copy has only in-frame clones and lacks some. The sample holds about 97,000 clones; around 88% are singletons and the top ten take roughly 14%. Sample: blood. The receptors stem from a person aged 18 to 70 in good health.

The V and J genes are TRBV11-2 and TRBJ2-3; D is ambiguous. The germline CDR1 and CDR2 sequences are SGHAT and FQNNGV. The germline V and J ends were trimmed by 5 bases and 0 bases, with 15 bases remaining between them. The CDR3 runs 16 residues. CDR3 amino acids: CASSGARSSSTDTQYF. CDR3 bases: TGTGCCAGCAGCGGTGCCAGGTCCTCTAGCACAGATACGCAGTATTTT.

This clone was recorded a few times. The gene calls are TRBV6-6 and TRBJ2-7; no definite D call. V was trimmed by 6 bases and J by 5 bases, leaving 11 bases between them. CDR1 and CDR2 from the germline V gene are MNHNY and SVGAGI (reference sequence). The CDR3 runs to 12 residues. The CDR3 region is CASSQVSHEQYF. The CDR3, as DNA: TGTGCCAGCAGCCAGGTGTCCCACGAGCAGTACTTC.

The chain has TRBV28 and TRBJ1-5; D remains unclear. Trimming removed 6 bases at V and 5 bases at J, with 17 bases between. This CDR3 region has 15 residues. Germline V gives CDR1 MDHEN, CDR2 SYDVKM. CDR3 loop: CASSSDGLVDQPQHF. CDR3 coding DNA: TGTGCCAGCAGCTCCGACGGCCTTGTGGATCAGCCCCAGCATTTT.

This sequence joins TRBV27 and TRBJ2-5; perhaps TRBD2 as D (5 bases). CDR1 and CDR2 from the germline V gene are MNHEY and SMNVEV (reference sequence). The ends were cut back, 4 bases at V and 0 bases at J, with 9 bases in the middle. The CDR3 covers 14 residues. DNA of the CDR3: TGTGCCAGCAGTTCGTCGGGGAACCAAGAGACCCAGTACTTC. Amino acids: CASSSSGNQETQYF.

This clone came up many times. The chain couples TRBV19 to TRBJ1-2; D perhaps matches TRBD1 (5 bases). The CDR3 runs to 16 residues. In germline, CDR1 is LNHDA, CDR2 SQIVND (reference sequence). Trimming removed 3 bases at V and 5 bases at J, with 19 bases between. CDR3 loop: CASSIIGHRVGYGYTF. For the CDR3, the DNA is TGTGCCAGTAGTATTATTGGACACCGGGTGGGTTATGGCTACACCTTC.

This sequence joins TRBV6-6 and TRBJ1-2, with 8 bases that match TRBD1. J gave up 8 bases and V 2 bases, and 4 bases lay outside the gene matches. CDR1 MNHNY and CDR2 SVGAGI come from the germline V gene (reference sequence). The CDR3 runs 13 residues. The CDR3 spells CASSYDRGEGYTF. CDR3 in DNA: TGTGCCAGCAGTTACGACAGGGGAGAAGGCTACACCTTC.

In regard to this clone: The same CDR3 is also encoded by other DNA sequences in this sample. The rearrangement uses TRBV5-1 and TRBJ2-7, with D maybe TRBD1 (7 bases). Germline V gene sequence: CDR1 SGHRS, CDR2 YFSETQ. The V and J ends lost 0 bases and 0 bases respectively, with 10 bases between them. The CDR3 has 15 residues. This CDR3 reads CASSLGQGGSYEQYF. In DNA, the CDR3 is TGCGCCAGCAGCTTGGGACAGGGAGGCTCCTACGAGCAGTACTTC.

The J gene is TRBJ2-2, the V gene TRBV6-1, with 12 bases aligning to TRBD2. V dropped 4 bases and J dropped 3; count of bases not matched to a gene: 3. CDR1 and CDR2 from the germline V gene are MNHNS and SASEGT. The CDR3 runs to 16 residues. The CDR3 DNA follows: TGTGCCAGCAGTGGCCGACTAGCGGGAGACACCGGGGAGCTGTTTTTT. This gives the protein CASSGRLAGDTGELFF.

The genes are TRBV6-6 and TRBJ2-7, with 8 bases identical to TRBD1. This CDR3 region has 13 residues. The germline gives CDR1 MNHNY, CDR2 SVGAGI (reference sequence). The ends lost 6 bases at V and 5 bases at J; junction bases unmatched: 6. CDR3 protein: CASRRTGTDEQYF. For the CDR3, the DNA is TGTGCCAGCAGACGGACAGGGACGGACGAGCAGTACTTC.

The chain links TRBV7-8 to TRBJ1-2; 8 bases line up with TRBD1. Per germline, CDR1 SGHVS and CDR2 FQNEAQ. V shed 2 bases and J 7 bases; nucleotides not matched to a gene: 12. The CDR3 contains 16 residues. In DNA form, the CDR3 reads TGTGCCAGCAGCTTACCCACGACAGGGGCTAGGGGTGGCTACACCTTC. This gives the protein CASSLPTTGARGGYTF.

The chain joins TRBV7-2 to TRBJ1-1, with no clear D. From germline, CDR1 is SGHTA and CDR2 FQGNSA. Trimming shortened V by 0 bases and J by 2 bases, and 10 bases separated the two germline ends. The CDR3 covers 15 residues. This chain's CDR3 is CASSLAPGLNTEAFF. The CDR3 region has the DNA TGTGCCAGCAGCTTAGCCCCGGGTCTTAACACTGAAGCTTTCTTT.

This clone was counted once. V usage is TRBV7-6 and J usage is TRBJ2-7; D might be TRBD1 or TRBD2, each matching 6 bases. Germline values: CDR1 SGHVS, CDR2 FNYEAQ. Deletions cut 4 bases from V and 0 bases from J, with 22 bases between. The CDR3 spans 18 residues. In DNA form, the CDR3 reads TGTGCCAGCAGCTCCGTCCCGGGACATCTGGAGGGCTCCTACGAGCAGTACTTC. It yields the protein CASSSVPGHLEGSYEQYF.

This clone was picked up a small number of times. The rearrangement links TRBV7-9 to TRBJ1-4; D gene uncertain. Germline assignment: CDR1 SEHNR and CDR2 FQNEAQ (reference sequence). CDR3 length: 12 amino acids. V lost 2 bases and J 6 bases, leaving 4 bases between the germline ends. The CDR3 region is CASSLIDEKLFF. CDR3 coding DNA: TGTGCCAGCAGCTTAATAGATGAAAAACTGTTTTTT.

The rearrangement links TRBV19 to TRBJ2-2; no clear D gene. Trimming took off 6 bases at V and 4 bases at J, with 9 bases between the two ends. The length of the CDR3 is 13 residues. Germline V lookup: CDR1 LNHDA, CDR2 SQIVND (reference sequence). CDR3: CASSPVLTGELFF. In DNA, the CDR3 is TGTGCCAGTAGCCCCGTTCTCACCGGGGAGCTGTTTTTT.

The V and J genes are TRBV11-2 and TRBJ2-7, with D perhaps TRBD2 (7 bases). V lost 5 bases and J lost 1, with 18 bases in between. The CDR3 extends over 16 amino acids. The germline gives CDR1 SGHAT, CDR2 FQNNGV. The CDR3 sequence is CASSPGGRGFSYEQYF. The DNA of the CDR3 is TGTGCCAGCAGCCCGGGGGGCAGGGGTTTTTCCTACGAGCAGTACTTC.

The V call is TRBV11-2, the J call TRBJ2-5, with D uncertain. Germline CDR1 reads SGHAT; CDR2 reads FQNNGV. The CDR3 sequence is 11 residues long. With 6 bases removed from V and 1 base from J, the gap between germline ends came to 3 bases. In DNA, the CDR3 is TGTGCCAGCAGACTCCAAGAGACCCAGTACTTC. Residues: CASRLQETQYF.

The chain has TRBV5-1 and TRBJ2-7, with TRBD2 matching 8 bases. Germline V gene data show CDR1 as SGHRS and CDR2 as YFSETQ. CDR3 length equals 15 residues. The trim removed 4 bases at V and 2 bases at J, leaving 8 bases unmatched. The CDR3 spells CASSLDPGLAYEQYF. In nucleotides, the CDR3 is TGCGCCAGCAGCCTCGACCCGGGACTAGCCTACGAGCAGTACTTC.

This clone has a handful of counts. The CDR3 sequence is CASSLLAGVSEQYF. In DNA form, the CDR3 reads TGCGCCAGCAGCCTACTAGCGGGAGTCTCCGAGCAGTACTTC. This chain uses TRBV4-1 with TRBJ2-7, with TRBD2 matching over 11 bases. The length of the CDR3 is 14 residues. Losses at the gene ends were 4 bases for V and 6 bases for J; bases not matched to a gene: 5. Looked up from germline, CDR1 is MGHRA and CDR2 is YSYEKL.

The CDR3 region is CASCRDAYNEQFF. DNA of the CDR3: TGTGCCAGTTGTCGGGACGCCTACAATGAGCAGTTCTTC. The rearrangement joins TRBV6-1 to TRBJ2-1; D may correspond to TRBD1 or TRBD2 (5 bases each). The germline V and J ends were trimmed by 9 bases and 2 bases, with 11 bases remaining between them. Germline V CDR1 and CDR2: MNHNS, SASEGT. CDR3 length: 13 amino acids.

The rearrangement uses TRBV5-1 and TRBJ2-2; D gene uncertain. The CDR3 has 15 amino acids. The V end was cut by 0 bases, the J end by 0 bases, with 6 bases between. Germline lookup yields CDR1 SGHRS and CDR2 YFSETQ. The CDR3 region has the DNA TGCGCCAGCAGCTTGGGCACAACGAACACCGGGGAGCTGTTTTTT. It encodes CASSLGTTNTGELFF.

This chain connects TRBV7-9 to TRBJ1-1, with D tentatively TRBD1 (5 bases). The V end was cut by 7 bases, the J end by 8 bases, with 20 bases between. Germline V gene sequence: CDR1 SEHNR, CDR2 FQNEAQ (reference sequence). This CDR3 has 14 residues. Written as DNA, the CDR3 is TGTGCCAGCACCCCTGAGGGGCTTGGAGGAGAAGCTTTCTTT. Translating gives CASTPEGLGGEAFF.

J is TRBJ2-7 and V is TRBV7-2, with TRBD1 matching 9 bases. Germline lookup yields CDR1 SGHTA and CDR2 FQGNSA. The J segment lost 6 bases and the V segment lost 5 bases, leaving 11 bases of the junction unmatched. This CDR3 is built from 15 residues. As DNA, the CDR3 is TGTGCCAGCAGCGCCTTACAGGGGGCGTCGGTCGAGCAGTACTTC. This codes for CASSALQGASVEQYF.

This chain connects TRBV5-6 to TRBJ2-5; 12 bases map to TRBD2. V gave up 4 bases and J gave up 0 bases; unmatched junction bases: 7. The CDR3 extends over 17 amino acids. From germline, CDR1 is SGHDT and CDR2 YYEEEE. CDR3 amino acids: CASSLRTSGKHQETQYF. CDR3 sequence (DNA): TGTGCCAGCAGCCTCAGGACTAGCGGGAAGCACCAAGAGACCCAGTACTTC.

The CDR3 DNA follows: TGTGCCAGCAGCTTAAACCGGTTTTACGAGCAGTACTTC. Encoded protein: CASSLNRFYEQYF. The gene calls are TRBV7-8 and TRBJ2-7; D unresolved. The CDR3 covers 13 residues. V was clipped by 2 bases and J by 4 bases, with 9 bases between them. Germline-derived CDR1 and CDR2 are SGHVS and FQNEAQ.

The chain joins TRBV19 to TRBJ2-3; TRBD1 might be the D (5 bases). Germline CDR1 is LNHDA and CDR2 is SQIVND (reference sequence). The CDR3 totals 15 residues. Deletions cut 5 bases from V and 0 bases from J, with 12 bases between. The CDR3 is CASSYQTASTDTQYF. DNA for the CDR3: TGTGCCAGTAGTTACCAGACAGCCAGCACAGATACGCAGTATTTT.

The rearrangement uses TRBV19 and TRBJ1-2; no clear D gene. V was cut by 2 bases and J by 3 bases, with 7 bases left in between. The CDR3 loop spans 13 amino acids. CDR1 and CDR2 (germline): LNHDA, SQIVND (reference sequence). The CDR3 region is CASSIRLYYGYTF. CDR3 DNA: TGTGCCAGTAGTATAAGATTGTACTATGGCTACACCTTC.

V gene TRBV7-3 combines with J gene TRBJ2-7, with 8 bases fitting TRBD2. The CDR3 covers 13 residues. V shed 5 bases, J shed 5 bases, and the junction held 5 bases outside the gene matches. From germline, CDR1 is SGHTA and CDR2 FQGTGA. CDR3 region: CASSPPGGDEQYF. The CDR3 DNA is TGTGCCAGCAGCCCCCCGGGGGGGGACGAGCAGTACTTC. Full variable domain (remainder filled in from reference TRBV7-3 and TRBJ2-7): GAGVSQTPSNKVTEKGKYVELRCDPISGHTALYWYRQSLGQGPEFLIYFQGTGAADDSGLPNDRFFAVRPEGSVSTLKIQRTERGDSAVYLCASSPPGGDEQYFGPGTRLTVT.